The sequence of this T cell receptor beta chain was determined in a study of blood T cells in healthy people across ages. A second roughly 6 to 12 cycle PCR used barcoded and J-beta primers. TCRdb reprocessed the 5' RACE reads with MiXCR, giving one entry per CDR3 protein. The table lists roughly 1,100,000 distinct CDR3 sequences, roughly 24% of them singletons. V lost 0 bases and J lost 5, with 5 bases in between. CDR1 is MGHRA and CDR2 is YSYEKL in the germline V gene. The CDR3 length is 13 residues. This clonotype was seen a handful of times. These data were likewise used in another study, on T cells of mothers and their children.

This receptor was identified in a girl aged 2 to 10 in good health. The rearrangement joins TRBV4-1 to TRBJ1-5; D not resolved. Sequenced material: blood. CDR3 residues: CASSQDFYQPQHF. CDR3 nucleotide sequence: TGCGCCAGCAGCCAAGACTTTTATCAGCCCCAGCATTTT.